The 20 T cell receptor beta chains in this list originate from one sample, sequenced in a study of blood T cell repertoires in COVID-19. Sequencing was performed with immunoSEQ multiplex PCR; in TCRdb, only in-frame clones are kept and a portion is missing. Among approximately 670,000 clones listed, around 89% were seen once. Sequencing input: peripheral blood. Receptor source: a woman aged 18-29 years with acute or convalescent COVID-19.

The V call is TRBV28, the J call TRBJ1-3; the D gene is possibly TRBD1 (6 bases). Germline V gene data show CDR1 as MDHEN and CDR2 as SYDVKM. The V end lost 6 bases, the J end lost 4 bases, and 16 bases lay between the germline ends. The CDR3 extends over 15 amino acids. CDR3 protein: CASSSQGSRGNTIYF. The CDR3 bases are TGTGCCAGCAGCTCACAGGGTTCCCGAGGAAACACCATATATTTT.

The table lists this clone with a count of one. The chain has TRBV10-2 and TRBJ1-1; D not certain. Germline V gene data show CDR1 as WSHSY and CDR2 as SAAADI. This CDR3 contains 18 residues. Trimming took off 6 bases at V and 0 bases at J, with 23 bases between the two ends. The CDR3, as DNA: TGCGCCAGCAGCCCTCTAACGGGAGTGTTGCGGGTGAACACTGAAGCTTTCTTT. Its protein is CASSPLTGVLRVNTEAFF.

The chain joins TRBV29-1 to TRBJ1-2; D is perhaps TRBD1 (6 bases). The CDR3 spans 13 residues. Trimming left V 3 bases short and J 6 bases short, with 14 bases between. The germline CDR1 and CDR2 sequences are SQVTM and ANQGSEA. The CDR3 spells CSVEGRGTDGYTF. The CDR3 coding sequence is TGCAGCGTTGAGGGCAGGGGAACCGATGGCTACACCTTC.

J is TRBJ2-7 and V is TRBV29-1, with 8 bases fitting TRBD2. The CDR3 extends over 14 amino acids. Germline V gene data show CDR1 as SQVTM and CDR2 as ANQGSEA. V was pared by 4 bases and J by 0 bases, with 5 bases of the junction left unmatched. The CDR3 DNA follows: TGCAGCGTTGTTGCGGGGGGCAGCTCCTACGAGCAGTACTTC. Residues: CSVVAGGSSYEQYF.

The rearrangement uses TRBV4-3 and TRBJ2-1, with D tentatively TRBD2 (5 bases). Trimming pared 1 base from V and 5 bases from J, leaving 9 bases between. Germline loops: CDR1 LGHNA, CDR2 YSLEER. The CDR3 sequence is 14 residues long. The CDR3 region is CASSQGTEDNEQFF. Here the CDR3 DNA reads TGCGCCAGCAGCCAAGGGACGGAGGACAATGAGCAGTTCTTC.

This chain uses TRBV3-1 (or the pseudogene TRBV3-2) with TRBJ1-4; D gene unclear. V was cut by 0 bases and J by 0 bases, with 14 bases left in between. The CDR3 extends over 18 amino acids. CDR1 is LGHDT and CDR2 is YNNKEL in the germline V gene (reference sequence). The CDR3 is CASSQDGREGPTNEKLFF. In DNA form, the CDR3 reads TGTGCCAGCAGCCAAGATGGGAGGGAGGGTCCAACTAATGAAAAACTGTTTTTT.

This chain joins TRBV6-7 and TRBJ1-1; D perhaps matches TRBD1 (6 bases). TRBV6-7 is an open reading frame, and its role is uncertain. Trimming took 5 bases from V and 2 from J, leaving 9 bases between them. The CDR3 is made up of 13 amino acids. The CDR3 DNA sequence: TGTGCCAGCAGTCTGGACAGTAACACTGAAGCTTTCTTT. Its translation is CASSLDSNTEAFF.

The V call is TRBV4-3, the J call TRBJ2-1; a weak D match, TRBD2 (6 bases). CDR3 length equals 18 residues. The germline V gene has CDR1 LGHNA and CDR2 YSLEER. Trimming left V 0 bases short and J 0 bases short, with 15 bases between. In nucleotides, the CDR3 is TGCGCCAGCAGCCAAGAGTTCCCCTTTAGCGGCTCCTACAATGAGCAGTTCTTC. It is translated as CASSQEFPFSGSYNEQFF.

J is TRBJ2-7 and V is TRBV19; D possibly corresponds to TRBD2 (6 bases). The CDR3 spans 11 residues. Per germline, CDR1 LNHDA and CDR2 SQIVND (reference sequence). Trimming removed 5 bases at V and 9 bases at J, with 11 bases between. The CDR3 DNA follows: TGTGCCAGTAGTTTCCGGGAGATGCAGTACTTC. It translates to CASSFREMQYF. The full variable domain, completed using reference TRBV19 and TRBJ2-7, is DGGITQSPKYLFRKEGQNVTLSCEQNLNHDAMYWYRQDPGQGLRLIYYSQIVNDFQKGDIAEGYSVSREKKESFPLTVTSAQKNPTAFYLCASSFREMQYFGPGTRLTVT.

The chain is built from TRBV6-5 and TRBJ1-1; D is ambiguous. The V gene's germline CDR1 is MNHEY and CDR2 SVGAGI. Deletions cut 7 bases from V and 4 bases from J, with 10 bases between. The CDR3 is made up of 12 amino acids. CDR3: CASTESSTEAFF. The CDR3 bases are TGTGCCAGCACAGAATCTAGCACTGAAGCTTTCTTT.

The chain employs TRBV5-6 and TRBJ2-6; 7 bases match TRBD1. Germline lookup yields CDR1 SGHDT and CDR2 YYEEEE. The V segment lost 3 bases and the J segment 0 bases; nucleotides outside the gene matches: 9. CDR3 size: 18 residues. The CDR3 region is CASSSVTGFPSGANVLTF. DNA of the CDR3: TGTGCCAGCAGCTCGGTGACAGGGTTTCCCTCTGGGGCCAACGTCCTGACTTTC.

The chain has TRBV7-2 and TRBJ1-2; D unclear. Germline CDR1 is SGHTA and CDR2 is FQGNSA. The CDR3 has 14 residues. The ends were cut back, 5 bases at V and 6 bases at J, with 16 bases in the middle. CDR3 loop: CASSPKRGFDGYTF. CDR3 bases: TGTGCCAGCAGCCCCAAGCGGGGTTTTGATGGCTACACCTTC.

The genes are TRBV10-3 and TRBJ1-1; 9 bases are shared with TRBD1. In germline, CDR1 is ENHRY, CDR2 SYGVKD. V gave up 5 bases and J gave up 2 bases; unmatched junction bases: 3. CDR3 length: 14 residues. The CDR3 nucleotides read TGTGCCATCAGTAAGGGACAGGGAAACACTGAAGCTTTCTTT. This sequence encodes CAISKGQGNTEAFF.

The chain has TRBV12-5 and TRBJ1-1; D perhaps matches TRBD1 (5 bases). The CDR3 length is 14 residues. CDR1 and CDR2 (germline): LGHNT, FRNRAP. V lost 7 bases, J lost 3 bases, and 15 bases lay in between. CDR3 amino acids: CASDPGLIYTEAFF. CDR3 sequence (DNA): TGTGCTAGTGACCCAGGGTTAATCTACACTGAAGCTTTCTTT. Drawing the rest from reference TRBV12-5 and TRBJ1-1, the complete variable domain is DARVTQTPRHKVTEMGQEVTMRCQPILGHNTVFWYRQTMMQGLELLAYFRNRAPLDDSGMPKDRFSAEMPDATLATLKIQPSEPRDSAVYFCASDPGLIYTEAFFGQGTRLTVV.

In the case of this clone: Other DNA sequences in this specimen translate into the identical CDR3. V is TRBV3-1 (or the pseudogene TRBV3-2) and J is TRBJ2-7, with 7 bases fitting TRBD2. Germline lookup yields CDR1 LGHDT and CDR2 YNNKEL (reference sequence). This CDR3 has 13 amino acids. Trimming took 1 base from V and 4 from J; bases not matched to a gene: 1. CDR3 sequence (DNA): TGTGCCAGCAGCCAAGCGGGGGGTTACGAGCAGTACTTC. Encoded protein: CASSQAGGYEQYF.

CDR3 sequence: CASSQEGGRGNTIYF. Written as DNA, the CDR3 is TGTGCCAGCAGCCAAGAAGGGGGACGTGGAAACACCATATATTTT. The V and J genes are TRBV3-1 (or the pseudogene TRBV3-2) and TRBJ1-3, with TRBD1 as a possible D gene (6 bases). The CDR3 spans 15 residues. V was cut by 0 bases and J by 3 bases, with 9 bases left in between. CDR1 is LGHDT, CDR2 YNNKEL, per germline (reference sequence).

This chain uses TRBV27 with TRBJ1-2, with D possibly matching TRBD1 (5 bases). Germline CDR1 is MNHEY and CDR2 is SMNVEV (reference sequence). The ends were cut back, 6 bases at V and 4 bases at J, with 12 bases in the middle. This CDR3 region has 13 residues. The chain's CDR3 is CASSPGRGYGYTF. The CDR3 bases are TGTGCCAGCAGCCCCGGGAGGGGCTATGGCTACACCTTC.

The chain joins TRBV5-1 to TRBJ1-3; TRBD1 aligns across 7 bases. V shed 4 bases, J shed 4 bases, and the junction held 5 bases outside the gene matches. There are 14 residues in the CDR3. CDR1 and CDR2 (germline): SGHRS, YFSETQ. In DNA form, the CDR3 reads TGCGCCAGCAGCACCGTGGGACAGGGAAACACCATATATTTT. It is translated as CASSTVGQGNTIYF. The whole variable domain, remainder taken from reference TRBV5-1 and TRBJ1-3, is KAGVTQTPRYLIKTRGQQVTLSCSPISGHRSVSWYQQTPGQGLQFLFEYFSETQRNKGNFPGRFSGRQFSNSRSEMNVSTLELGDSALYLCASSTVGQGNTIYFGEGSWLTVV.

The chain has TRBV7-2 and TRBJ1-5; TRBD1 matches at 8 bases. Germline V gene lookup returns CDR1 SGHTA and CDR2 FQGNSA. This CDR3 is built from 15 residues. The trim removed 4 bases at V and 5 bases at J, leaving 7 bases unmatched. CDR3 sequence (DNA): TGTGCCAGCAGCTCAAGACAGGGGTGGTATCAGCCCCAGCATTTT. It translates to CASSSRQGWYQPQHF.

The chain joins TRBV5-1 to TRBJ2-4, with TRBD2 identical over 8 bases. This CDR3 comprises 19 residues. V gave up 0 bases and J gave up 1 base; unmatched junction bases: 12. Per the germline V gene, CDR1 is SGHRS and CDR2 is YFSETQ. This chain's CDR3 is CASSLAYGRGRLAKNIQYF. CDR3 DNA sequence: TGCGCCAGCAGCTTGGCCTACGGGAGGGGCCGCCTGGCCAAAAACATTCAGTACTTC.